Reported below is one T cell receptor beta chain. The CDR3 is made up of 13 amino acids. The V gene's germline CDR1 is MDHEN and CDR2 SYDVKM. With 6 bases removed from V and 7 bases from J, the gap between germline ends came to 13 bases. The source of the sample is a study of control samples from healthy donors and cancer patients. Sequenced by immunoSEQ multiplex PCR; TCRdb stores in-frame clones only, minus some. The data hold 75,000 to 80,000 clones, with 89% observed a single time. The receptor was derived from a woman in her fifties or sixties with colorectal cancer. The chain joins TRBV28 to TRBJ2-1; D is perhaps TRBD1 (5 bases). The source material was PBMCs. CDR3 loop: CASRWSGINEQFF. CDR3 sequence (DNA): TGTGCCAGCAGGTGGTCAGGGATTAATGAGCAGTTCTTC. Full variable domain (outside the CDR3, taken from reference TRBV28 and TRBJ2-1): DVKVTQSSRYLVKRTGEKVFLECVQDMDHENMFWYRQDPGLGLRLIYFSYDVKMKEKGDIPEGYSVSREKKERFSLILESASTNQTSMYLCASRWSGINEQFFGPGTRLTVL.